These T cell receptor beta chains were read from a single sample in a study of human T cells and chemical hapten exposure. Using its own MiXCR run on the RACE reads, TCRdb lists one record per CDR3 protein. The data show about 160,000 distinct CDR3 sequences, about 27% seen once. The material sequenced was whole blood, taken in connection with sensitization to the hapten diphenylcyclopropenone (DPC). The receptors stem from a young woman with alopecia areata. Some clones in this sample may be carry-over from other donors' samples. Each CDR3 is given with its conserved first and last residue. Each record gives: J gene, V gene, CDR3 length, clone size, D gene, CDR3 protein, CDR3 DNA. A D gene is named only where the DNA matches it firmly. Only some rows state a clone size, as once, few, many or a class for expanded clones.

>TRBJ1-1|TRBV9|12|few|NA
CASSGQNTEAFF
TGTGCCAGCAGCGGACAGAACACTGAAGCTTTCTTT
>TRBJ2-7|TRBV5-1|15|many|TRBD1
CASSLVPGGPREQYF
TGCGCCAGCAGCTTGGTACCAGGGGGCCCGCGGGAGCAGTACTTC
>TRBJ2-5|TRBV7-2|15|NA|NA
CASSLAQGWGETQYF
TGTGCCAGCAGCTTAGCTCAGGGGTGGGGGGAGACCCAGTACTTC
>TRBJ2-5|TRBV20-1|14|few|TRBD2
CSARDTSVRETQYF
TGCAGTGCTAGAGATACTAGCGTGCGGGAGACCCAGTACTTC
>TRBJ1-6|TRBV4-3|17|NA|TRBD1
CASSQDKGQGASSPLHF
TGCGCCAGCAGCCAAGACAAAGGACAGGGGGCGAGTTCACCCCTCCACTTT
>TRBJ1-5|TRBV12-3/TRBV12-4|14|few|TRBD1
CASRGQISNQPQHF
TGTGCCAGCAGGGGACAGATTAGCAATCAGCCCCAGCATTTT
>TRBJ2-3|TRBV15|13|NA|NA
CATSRGTVKGQYF
TGTGCCACCAGCAGGGGGACCGTTAAAGGGCAGTATTTT
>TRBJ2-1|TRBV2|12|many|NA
CASSELGYEQFF
TGTGCCAGCAGTGAGCTAGGGTATGAGCAGTTCTTC
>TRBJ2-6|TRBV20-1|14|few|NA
CSASVSWGANVLTF
TGCAGTGCGTCTGTCTCGTGGGGGGCCAACGTCCTGACTTTC
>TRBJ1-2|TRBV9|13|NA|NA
CASSETDNYGYTF
TGTGCCAGCAGCGAGACAGATAACTATGGCTACACCTTC
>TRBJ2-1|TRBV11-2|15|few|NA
CASSPETGAYNEQFF
TGTGCCAGCAGCCCGGAGACAGGAGCCTACAATGAGCAGTTCTTC
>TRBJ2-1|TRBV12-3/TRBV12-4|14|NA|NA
CASTGAIIYDEQFF
TGTGCCAGCACAGGGGCGATCATCTACGATGAGCAGTTCTTC
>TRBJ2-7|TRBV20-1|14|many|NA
CSARESIDPYEQYF
TGCAGTGCTAGAGAAAGTATTGACCCCTACGAGCAGTACTTC
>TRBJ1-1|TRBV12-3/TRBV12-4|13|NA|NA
CASSIGVATEAFF
TGTGCCAGCAGCATCGGCGTCGCCACTGAAGCTTTCTTT
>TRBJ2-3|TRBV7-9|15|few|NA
CASSLGWQSTDTQYF
TGTGCCAGCAGTCTAGGGTGGCAGAGCACAGATACGCAGTATTTT
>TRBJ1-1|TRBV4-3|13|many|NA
CASSQEAGYEAFF
TGCGCCAGCAGCCAAGAGGCGGGATATGAAGCTTTCTTT
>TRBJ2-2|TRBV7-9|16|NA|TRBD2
CASSLSSGKNTGELFF
TGTGCCAGCAGCCTAAGTAGCGGGAAGAACACCGGGGAGCTGTTTTTT
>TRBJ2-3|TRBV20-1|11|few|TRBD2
CSGTSADTQYF
TGCAGTGGGACTAGCGCAGATACGCAGTATTTT
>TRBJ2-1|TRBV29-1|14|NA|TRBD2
CSVAWREVYNEQFF
TGCAGCGTTGCCTGGCGGGAGGTCTACAATGAGCAGTTCTTC
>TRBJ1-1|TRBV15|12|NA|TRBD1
CATSTQGAEAFF
TGTGCCACCAGCACACAGGGGGCTGAAGCTTTCTTT
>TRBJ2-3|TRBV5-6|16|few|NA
CASSSPKQDLTDTQYF
TGTGCCAGCAGCTCCCCTAAACAGGATCTCACAGATACGCAGTATTTT
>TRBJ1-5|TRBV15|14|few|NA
CATRLGRGNQPQHF
TGTGCCACCAGGCTCGGTCGGGGCAATCAGCCCCAGCATTTT